The entry below describes one TCR beta chain. Antigen unknown. This CDR3 spans 12 amino acids. Germline V gene data show CDR1 as SNHLY and CDR2 as FYNNEI. The V end lost 4 bases, the J end lost 6 bases, and 9 bases lay between the germline ends. This specimen comes from a study of T cell responses to AZD1222 COVID-19 vaccine. Broader study findings: Following two doses of AZD1222, Spike-specific TCR breadth and depth rose. After the peak T cell response, and only then, were repertoires sampled. There were mostly white British donors and more females than males, and clonal diversity was possibly underestimated. Nearly half of spike-specific TCRs reportedly target unmutated variant regions.

Sequenced by immunoSEQ multiplex PCR; TCRdb stores in-frame clones only, minus some. The repertoire consists of around 200,000 clones, with approximately 95% occurring once and the leading ten covering 0.8% to 1.3%. The origin of this receptor is an adult who received the MenACWY meningococcal vaccine as a control. The sample was peripheral blood, taken 28 days after the second dose of the MenACWY control vaccine. V is TRBV2 and J is TRBJ1-2; perhaps TRBD1 as D (5 bases). The DNA of the CDR3 is TGTGCCAGCAGTGTGGCAGGGAATGGCTACACCTTC. Encoded protein: CASSVAGNGYTF.